The 4 T cell receptor beta chains listed next were all sequenced from one sample in a study of OX40 agonist ivuxolimab in advanced cancers. Libraries were prepared by immunoSEQ multiplex PCR; TCRdb keeps only in-frame clonotypes and omits some of them. The sample holds about 67,000 clones, around 90% seen once. The sequenced sample was CD4+ or CD8+ T cells sorted from blood, obtained in a trial of the OX40 agonist ivuxolimab. These receptors were taken from an adult with an advanced solid tumor such as melanoma, head and neck, liver or kidney cancer.

The chain joins TRBV5-4 to TRBJ2-7; 7 positions agree with TRBD1. J gave up 11 bases and V 4 bases, and 15 bases lay outside the gene matches. The CDR3 consists of 14 residues. Germline V CDR1 and CDR2: SGHNT, YYREEE (reference sequence). CDR3 residues: CASSAGTAARDKYF. The CDR3 DNA reads as TGTGCCAGCAGCGCAGGGACAGCTGCCCGGGATAAGTACTTC.

The CDR3 reads CASSSTNYGYTF. The DNA for the CDR3 is TGTGCCAGCAGTTCCACTAACTATGGCTACACCTTC. The chain uses TRBV6-5 and TRBJ1-2, with unresolved D. Trimming pared 4 bases from V and 0 bases from J, leaving 3 bases between. The CDR3 is made up of 12 amino acids. Germline assignment: CDR1 MNHEY and CDR2 SVGAGI.

The V call is TRBV2, the J call TRBJ2-1; 7 bases fit TRBD2. The CDR3 length is 14 residues. CDR1 is SNHLY, CDR2 FYNNEI, per germline. Unmatched junction bases numbered 13, after V lost 11 bases and J lost 6 bases. The CDR3 loop is CAAKEREGINEQFF. The DNA of the CDR3 is TGTGCCGCAAAAGAGCGGGAAGGGATCAATGAGCAGTTCTTC.

This clone was detected once. The chain couples TRBV19 to TRBJ1-1, with D possibly being TRBD1 (5 bases). This CDR3 contains 14 residues. The germline V gene encodes CDR1 LNHDA and CDR2 SQIVND (reference sequence). With 7 bases removed from V and 6 bases from J, the gap between germline ends came to 18 bases. CDR3 bases: TGTGCCAGTACTCTAGGGCCAGGGAGGTCTGAAGCTTTCTTT. As protein: CASTLGPGRSEAFF.